This T cell receptor beta chain was observed in a study of early stage breast cancer tumors. About the research overall: Most invasive tumors, about 80% of the 16, were ER+/PR+/HER2-. Seven or eight ER+/PR+/HER2- tumors were invasive ductal; a few were invasive lobular. General study points: Chain pairing and CD4, CD8 or FOXP3 expression were not captured. Tumors had approximately 2.5-fold higher T cell density than normal breast.

In its sample, this clone was seen once. No antigen is known for it. The V gene's germline CDR1 is SGHNT and CDR2 YENEEA. CDR3 size: 15 residues. The V end was cut by 0 bases, the J end by 4 bases, with 9 bases between. Measured with immunoSEQ multiplex PCR; TCRdb has only the in-frame clones, and not every one. The sample comprises 50,000 to 65,000 clones, 80% to 95% of which are singletons, and approximately 4.7% rests with the top ten. This clonotype originated in an older person with breast cancer. The rearrangement links TRBV11-3 to TRBJ2-2, with no clear D. The material sequenced was blood. CDR3 in amino acids: CASSLDPQITGELFF. The DNA of the CDR3 is TGTGCCAGCAGCTTAGATCCGCAGATCACCGGGGAGCTGTTTTTT.